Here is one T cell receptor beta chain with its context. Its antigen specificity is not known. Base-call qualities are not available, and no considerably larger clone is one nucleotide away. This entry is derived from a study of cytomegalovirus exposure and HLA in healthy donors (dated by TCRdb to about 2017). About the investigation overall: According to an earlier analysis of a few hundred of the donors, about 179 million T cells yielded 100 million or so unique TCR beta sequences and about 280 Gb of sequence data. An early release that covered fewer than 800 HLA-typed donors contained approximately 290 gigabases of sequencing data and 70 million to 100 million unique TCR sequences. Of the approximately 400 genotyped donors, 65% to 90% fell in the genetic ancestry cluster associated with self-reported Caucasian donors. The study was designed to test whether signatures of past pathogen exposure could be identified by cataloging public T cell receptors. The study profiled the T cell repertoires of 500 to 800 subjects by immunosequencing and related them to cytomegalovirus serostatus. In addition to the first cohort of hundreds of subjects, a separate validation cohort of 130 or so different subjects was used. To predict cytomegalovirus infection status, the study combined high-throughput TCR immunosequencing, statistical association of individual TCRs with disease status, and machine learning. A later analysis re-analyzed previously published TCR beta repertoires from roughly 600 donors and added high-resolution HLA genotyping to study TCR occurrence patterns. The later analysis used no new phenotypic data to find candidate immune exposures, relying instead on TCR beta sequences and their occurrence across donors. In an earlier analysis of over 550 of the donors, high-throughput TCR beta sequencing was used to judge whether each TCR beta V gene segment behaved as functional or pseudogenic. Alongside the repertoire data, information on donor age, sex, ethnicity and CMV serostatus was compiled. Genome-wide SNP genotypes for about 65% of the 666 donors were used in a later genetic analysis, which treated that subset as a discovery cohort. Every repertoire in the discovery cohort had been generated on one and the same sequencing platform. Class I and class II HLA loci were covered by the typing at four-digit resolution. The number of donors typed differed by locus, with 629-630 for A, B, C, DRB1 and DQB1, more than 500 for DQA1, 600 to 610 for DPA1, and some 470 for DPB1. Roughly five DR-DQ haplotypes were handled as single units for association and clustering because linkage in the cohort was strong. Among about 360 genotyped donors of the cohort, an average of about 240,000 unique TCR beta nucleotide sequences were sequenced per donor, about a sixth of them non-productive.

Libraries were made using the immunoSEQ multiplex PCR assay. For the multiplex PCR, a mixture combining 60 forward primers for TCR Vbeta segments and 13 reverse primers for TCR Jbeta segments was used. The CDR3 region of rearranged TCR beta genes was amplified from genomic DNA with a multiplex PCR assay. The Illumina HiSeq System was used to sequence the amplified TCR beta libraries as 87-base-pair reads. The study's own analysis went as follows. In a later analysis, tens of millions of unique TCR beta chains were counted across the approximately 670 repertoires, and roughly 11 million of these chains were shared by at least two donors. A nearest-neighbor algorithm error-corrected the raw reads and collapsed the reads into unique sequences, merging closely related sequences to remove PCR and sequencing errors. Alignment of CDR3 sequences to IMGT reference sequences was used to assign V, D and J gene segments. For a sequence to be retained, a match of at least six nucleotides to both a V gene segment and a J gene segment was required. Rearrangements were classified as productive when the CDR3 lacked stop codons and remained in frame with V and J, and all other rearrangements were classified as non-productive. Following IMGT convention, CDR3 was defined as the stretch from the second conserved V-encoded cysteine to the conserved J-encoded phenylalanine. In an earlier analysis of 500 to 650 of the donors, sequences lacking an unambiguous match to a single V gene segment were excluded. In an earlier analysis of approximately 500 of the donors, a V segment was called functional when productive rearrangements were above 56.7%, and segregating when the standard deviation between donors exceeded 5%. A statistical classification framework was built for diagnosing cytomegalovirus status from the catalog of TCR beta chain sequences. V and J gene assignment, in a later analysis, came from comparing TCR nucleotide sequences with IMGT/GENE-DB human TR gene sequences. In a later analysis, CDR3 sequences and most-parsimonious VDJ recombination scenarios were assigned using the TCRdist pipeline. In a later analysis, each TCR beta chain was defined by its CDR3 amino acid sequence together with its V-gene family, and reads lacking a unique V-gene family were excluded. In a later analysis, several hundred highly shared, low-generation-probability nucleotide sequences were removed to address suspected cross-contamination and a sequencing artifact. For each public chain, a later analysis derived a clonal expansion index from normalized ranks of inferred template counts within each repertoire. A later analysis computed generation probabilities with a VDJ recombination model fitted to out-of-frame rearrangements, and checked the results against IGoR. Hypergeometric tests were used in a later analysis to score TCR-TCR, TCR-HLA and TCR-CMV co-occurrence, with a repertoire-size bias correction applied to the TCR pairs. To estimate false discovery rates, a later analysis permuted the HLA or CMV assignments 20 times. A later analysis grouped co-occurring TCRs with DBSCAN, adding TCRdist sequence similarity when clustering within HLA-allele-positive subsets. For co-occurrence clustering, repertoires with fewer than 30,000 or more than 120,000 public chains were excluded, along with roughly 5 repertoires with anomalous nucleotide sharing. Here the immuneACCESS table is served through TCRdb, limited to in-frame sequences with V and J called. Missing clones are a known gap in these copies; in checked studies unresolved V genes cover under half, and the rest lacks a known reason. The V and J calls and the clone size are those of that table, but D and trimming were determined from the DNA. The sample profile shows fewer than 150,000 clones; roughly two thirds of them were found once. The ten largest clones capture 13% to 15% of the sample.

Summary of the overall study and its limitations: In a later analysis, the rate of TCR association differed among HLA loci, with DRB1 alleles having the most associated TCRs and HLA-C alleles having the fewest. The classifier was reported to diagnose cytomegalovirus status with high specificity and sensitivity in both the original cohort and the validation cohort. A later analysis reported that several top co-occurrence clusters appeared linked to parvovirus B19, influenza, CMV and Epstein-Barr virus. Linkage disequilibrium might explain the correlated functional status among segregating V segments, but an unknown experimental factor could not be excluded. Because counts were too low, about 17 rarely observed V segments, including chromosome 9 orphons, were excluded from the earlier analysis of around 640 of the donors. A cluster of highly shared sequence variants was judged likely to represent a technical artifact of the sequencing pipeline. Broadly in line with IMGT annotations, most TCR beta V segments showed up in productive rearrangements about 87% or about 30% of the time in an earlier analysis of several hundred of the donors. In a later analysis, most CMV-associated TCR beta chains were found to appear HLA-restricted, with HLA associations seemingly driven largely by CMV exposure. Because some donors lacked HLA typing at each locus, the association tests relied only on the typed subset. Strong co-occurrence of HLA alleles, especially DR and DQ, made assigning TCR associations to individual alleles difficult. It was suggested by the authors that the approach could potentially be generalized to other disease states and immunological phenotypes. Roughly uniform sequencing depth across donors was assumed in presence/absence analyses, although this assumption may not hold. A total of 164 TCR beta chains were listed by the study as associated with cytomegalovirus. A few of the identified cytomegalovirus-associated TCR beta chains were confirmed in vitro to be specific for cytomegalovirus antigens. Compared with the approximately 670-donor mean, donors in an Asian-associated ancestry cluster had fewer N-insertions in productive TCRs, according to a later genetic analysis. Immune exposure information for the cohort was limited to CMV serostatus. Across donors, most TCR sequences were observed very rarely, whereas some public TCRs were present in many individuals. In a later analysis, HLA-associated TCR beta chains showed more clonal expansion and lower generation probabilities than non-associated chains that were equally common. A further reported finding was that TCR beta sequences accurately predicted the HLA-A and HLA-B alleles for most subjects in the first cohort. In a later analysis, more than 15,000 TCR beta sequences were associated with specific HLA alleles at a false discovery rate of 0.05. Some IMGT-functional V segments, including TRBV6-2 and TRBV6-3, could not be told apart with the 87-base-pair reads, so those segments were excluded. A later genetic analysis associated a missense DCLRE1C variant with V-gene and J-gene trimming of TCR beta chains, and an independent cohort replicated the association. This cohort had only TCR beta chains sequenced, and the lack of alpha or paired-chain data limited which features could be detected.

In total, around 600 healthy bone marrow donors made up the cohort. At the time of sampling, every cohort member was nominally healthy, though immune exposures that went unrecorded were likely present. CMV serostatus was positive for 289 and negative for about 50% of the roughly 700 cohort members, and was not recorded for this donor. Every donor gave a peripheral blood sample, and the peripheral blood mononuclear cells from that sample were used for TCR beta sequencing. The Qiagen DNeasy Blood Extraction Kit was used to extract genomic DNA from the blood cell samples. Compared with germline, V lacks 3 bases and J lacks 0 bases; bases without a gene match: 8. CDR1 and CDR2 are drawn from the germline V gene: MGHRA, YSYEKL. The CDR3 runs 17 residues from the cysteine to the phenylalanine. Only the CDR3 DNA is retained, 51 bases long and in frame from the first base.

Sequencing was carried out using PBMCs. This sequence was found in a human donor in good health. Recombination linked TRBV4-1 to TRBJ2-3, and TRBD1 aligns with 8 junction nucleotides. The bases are TGCGCCAGCAGCCAGAACCTTCAGGGGGCTAGCACAGATACGCAGTATTTT. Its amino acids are CASSQNLQGASTDTQYF.